This TCR beta chain was identified in a study of early T cells in non-severe SARS-CoV-2 infection. At the level of the study: Chains were not paired, and sequencing was done on bulk RNA from unsorted whole blood. Whole-study findings and limits: Database matching using VDJdb favored anti-spike CD8 responses, with private and CD4 specificities left missing.

This clonotype was seen repeatedly, ten times or more. What it binds is not known. Individually, cDNA molecules had unique molecular identifiers attached to them. Using its own MiXCR run on the 5' RACE reads, TCRdb lists one record per CDR3 protein. The sample records about 80,000 distinct CDR3 sequences, 5% being singletons. Source: whole blood, taken at baseline. The sequence came from an adult who was a healthcare worker with PCR-confirmed SARS-CoV-2 infection or an uninfected control (not recorded which).

The DNA of the CDR3 is TGCAGTGCTAGAGGACCGGGACTAGCGGGGCACAATGAGCAGTTCTTC. Encoded protein: CSARGPGLAGHNEQFF. The chain employs TRBV20-1 and TRBJ2-1, with 13 bases aligning to TRBD2. Losses at the gene ends were 1 base for V and 5 bases for J; bases not matched to a gene: 5. The CDR3 spans 16 residues. Looked up from germline, CDR1 is DFQATT and CDR2 is SNEGSKA (reference sequence).